This TCR beta chain was sequenced during a study of monozygotic twins with cystic fibrosis. Some clones are missing from TCRdb's copy, which holds only in-frame ones; the method was immunoSEQ multiplex PCR. Among 14,000 to 15,000 clones listed, approximately 85% were seen once. V dropped 3 bases and J dropped 4 bases, with 25 bases sitting between them. Germline CDR1 reads MGHRA; CDR2 reads YSYEKL. CDR3 length: 18 amino acids. The sample consisted of blood. V usage is TRBV4-1 and J usage is TRBJ2-7, with D uncertain. The receptor comes from a boy aged 5-17 years with cystic fibrosis. The DNA for the CDR3 is TGCGCCAGCAGCCAGATGGGCTCGGGTGGGGTAAAAGATTACGAGCAGTACTTC. It is translated as CASSQMGSGGVKDYEQYF.